This T cell receptor beta chain was obtained from a study of T-cell reconstitution after alpha-beta-depleted transplantation in children. This sample's TCRbeta library carried unique molecular identifier barcodes. In TCRdb, the PCR reads were re-called with MiXCR into one record per CDR3 protein. This sample yields about 640,000 distinct CDR3 sequences, of which 16% are seen a single time; approximately 1.1% belongs to the top ten. This CDR3 has 14 residues. From germline, CDR1 is MNHNS and CDR2 SASEGT. Trimming pared 6 bases from V and 0 bases from J, leaving 11 bases between. This clonotype was observed many times.

The sequenced sample was PBMCs from the stem cell graft donor, obtained from the stem cell graft. The chain employs TRBV6-1 and TRBJ1-1, with D tentatively TRBD1 (5 bases). This receptor was taken from a human donor who donated a stem cell graft to a child with acute myeloid leukemia. The CDR3 here is CASRPGHMNTEAFF. CDR3 coding DNA: TGTGCCAGCAGGCCTGGACACATGAACACTGAAGCTTTCTTT.